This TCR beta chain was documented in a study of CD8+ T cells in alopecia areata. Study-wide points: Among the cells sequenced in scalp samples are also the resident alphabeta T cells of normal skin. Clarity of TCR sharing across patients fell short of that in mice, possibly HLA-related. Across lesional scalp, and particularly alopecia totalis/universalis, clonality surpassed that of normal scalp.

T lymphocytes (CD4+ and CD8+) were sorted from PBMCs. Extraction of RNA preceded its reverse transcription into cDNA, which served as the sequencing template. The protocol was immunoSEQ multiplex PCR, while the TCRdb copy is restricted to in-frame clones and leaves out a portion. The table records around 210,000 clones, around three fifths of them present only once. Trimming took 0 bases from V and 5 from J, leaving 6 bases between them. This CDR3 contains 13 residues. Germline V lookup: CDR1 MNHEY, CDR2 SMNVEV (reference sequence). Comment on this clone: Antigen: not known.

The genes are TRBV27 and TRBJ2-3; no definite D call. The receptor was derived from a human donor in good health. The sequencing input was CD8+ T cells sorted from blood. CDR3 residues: CASSLSGRDTQYF. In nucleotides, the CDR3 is TGTGCCAGCAGTTTATCGGGCCGAGATACGCAGTATTTT.